This T cell receptor (beta chain) was captured in a study of blood T cell repertoires in COVID-19. Turning to the study itself: Acute and convalescent COVID-19 samples came from the United States, Italy and Spain.

The assay was immunoSEQ multiplex PCR, and TCRdb's table has in-frame clones only and misses some. The data hold about 220,000 clones, with around 89% observed a single time. Germline V gene sequence: CDR1 LNHDA, CDR2 SQIVND (reference sequence). This CDR3 is 13 amino acids long. V lost 8 bases to trimming and J lost 2 bases, with 11 bases between them. The count of this clone is one. This clonotype originated in a woman under 30 in a cohort exposed to, infected with or recovered from COVID-19 (not recorded which). Sequences were obtained from PBMCs or T cells enriched from blood (not recorded which). The V call is TRBV19, the J call TRBJ2-3, with D possibly TRBD2 on 6 matching bases. This CDR3 is CASQLANTDTQYF. The CDR3 DNA follows: TGTGCCAGTCAGCTAGCGAACACAGATACGCAGTATTTT.